This T cell receptor beta chain emerged from a study of T cell repertoires in cytomegalovirus infection. Overall study: HLA-C-restricted CMV epitopes, recently identified, and well-studied HLA-B-restricted ones were used by the study. Shared public TCR beta signatures pointed to both CMV infection and a matching HLA type.

Study results and caveats: Carriers of CMV plus the relevant HLA were identified by cumulative public TCR beta family frequency.

To note about this clonotype: Its cognate antigen is unknown. A junction boundary mismatches the germline segment, possibly from a read error.

TCRdb redid the calling of the reads with MiXCR, one entry per CDR3 protein. The table has roughly 500,000 distinct CDR3 sequences, about 44% seen once; the top ten hold roughly two fifths. The CDR3 contains 16 residues. Germline values: CDR1 DFQATT, CDR2 SNEGSKA (reference sequence). The V and J genes are TRBV20-1 and TRBJ2-7, with 7 bases fitting TRBD1. The origin of this receptor is a human donor in good health (CMV status not recorded). Some clones in this sample may be carry-over from other donors' samples. The sample consisted of cultured PBMCs, taken from culture after CMV antigen stimulation. CDR3 sequence (DNA): TGCAGTGCGAGAGGAGAAACCAGGACAGGAACATACGAGCAGTACTTC. Residues: CSARGETRTGTYEQYF.